These 20 T cell receptor beta chains share one sample of origin, sequenced in a study of cytomegalovirus exposure and HLA in healthy donors. PCR was performed using 60 Vbeta and 13 Jbeta primers. Sequencing used immunoSEQ multiplex PCR; TCRdb keeps in-frame clones, though not all of them. In the table there are about 200,000 clones, 77% of which are singletons. The sequencing input was PBMCs. The receptors derive from a woman younger than 45 in good health and CMV-seropositive.

The CDR3 nucleotides read TGCGCCAGCAGCTTGGGGCTAGCGGGAGGTGAGCAGTTCTTC. Translation: CASSLGLAGGEQFF. The V gene is TRBV5-1, the J gene TRBJ2-1; TRBD2 matches 11 bases. CDR1 and CDR2 from the germline V gene are SGHRS and YFSETQ. The CDR3 is 14 amino acids. Unmatched junction bases numbered 2, after V lost 0 bases and J lost 9 bases.

The V call is TRBV7-2, the J call TRBJ2-2; D call uncertain. Germline V lookup: CDR1 SGHTA, CDR2 FQGNSA. The CDR3 contains 13 residues. The ends were cut back, 2 bases at V and 8 bases at J, with 9 bases in the middle. The CDR3 here is CASSLRVQGELFF. CDR3 DNA sequence: TGTGCCAGCAGCTTACGGGTTCAAGGGGAGCTGTTTTTT.

CDR3 in DNA: TGTGCCAGCAGTGGAGGGACAGGGGTTCAGGATACGCAGTATTTT. This translates into CASSGGTGVQDTQYF. This sequence joins TRBV2 and TRBJ2-3; the match to TRBD1 covers 10 bases. V lost 4 bases to trimming and J lost 6 bases; unmatched junction nucleotides: 7. Germline loops: CDR1 SNHLY, CDR2 FYNNEI. CDR3 length equals 15 residues.

The chain uses TRBV28 and TRBJ2-7; TRBD2 matches 11 bases. This CDR3 comprises 16 residues. Germline loops: CDR1 MDHEN, CDR2 SYDVKM. V dropped 4 bases and J dropped 1; count of bases not matched to a gene: 6. The CDR3 here is CASSSLGTSGSYEQYF. CDR3 in DNA: TGTGCCAGCAGTTCCCTCGGGACTAGCGGATCCTACGAGCAGTACTTC.

The rearrangement links TRBV29-1 to TRBJ2-5; the match to TRBD2 covers 10 bases. Germline V lookup: CDR1 SQVTM, CDR2 ANQGSEA. Losses at the gene ends were 7 bases for V and 5 bases for J; bases not matched to a gene: 13. The CDR3 is 15 residues long. The CDR3 loop reads CSGRSGTSVPETQYF. The CDR3 DNA follows: TGCAGCGGCCGATCCGGGACTAGCGTCCCCGAGACCCAGTACTTC.

V usage is TRBV30 and J usage is TRBJ2-5; 11 nucleotides align to TRBD2. V trimming: 6 bases; J trimming: 5 bases; junction bases outside the gene matches: 5. Germline V gene sequence: CDR1 GTSNPN, CDR2 SVGIG (reference sequence). This CDR3 region has 13 residues. The chain's CDR3 is CACLLAGDETQYF. The CDR3 DNA is TGTGCCTGCCTACTAGCGGGAGATGAGACCCAGTACTTC. Supplemented by reference TRBV30 and TRBJ2-5, the full variable domain reads SQTIHQWPATLVQPVGSPLSLECTVEGTSNPNLYWYRQAAGRGLQLLFYSVGIGQISSEVPQNLSASRPQDRQFILSSKKLLLSDSGFYLCACLLAGDETQYFGPGTRLLVL.

The CDR3 reads CAISGGEGSDTQYF. Written as DNA, the CDR3 is TGTGCCATCAGTGGTGGGGAGGGGTCCGATACGCAGTATTTT. The chain couples TRBV10-3 to TRBJ2-3; 7 bases map to TRBD2. J gave up 6 bases and V 4 bases, and 7 bases lay outside the gene matches. The CDR3 contains 14 residues. Germline V gene lookup returns CDR1 ENHRY and CDR2 SYGVKD.

The chain uses TRBV19 and TRBJ1-4; TRBD1 might be the D (6 bases). The V gene's germline CDR1 is LNHDA and CDR2 SQIVND (reference sequence). CDR3 length: 15 amino acids. Trimming removed 5 bases at V and 5 bases at J, with 15 bases between. The DNA for the CDR3 is TGTGCCAGTAGTGGGGAGACAGGTCTCAATGAAAAACTGTTTTTT. Amino acids: CASSGETGLNEKLFF.

This clone was recorded a few times. The chain employs TRBV7-9 and TRBJ1-1; TRBD1 agrees at 9 bases. V dropped 2 bases and J dropped 7; count of bases not matched to a gene: 14. Germline assignment: CDR1 SEHNR and CDR2 FQNEAQ (reference sequence). The CDR3 is 17 amino acids. The CDR3 region is CASSLRVPGQGHLEAFF. CDR3 in DNA: TGTGCCAGCAGCTTAAGGGTCCCGGGACAGGGCCACCTTGAAGCTTTCTTT. The variable domain in full, completed from reference TRBV7-9 and TRBJ1-1, reads DTGVSQNPRHKITKRGQNVTFRCDPISEHNRLYWYRQTLGQGPEFLTYFQNEAQLEKSRLLSDRFSAERPKGSFSTLEIQRTEQGDSAMYLCASSLRVPGQGHLEAFFGQGTRLTVV.

This clone was picked up a small number of times. The chain carries TRBV5-1 and TRBJ2-5; D unclear. The J call may be faulty, since TRBJ2-7 better matches the DNA end. Germline V gives CDR1 SGHRS, CDR2 YFSETQ. The CDR3 runs to 11 residues. CDR3 DNA sequence: TGCGCCAGCACCAGGAATAACGAGCAGTACTTC. Protein: CASTRNNEQYF.

The chain has TRBV20-1 and TRBJ2-5; D is perhaps TRBD2 (6 bases). CDR3 length: 9 amino acids. Trimming pared 5 bases from V and 10 bases from J, leaving 8 bases between. Germline V gene sequence: CDR1 DFQATT, CDR2 SNEGSKA (reference sequence). The CDR3: CSAGGIQYF. CDR3 bases: TGCAGTGCTGGGGGGATCCAGTACTTC.

The chain recombines TRBV6-1 with TRBJ2-3; 7 bases fit TRBD2. Germline CDR1 MNHNS, CDR2 SASEGT. The CDR3 runs to 16 residues. V shed 2 bases, J shed 0 bases, and the junction held 5 bases outside the gene matches. The DNA for the CDR3 is TGTGCCAGCAGTGAATCTAGCGGAACTAGCACAGATACGCAGTATTTT. Protein product: CASSESSGTSTDTQYF.

The chain uses TRBV14 and TRBJ1-2; the D gene is possibly TRBD1 (5 bases). Trimming stripped 1 base from V and 7 bases from J, with 10 bases between. The CDR3 covers 13 residues. The germline CDR1 and CDR2 sequences are SGHDN and FVKESK. CDR3 in DNA: TGTGCCAGCAGCCAAGCTCGGGGGAGTGGCTACACCTTC. Protein: CASSQARGSGYTF. The full variable domain, its missing parts supplied by reference TRBV14 and TRBJ1-2, is EAGVTQFPSHSVIEKGQTVTLRCDPISGHDNLYWYRRVMGKEIKFLLHFVKESKQDESGMPNNRFLAERTGGTYSTLKVQPAELEDSGVYFCASSQARGSGYTFGSGTRLTVV.

This clone was seen just once. J is TRBJ2-7 and V is TRBV7-8, with D possibly TRBD2 on 6 matching bases. The CDR3 consists of 16 residues. The germline V and J ends were trimmed by 5 bases and 5 bases, with 22 bases remaining between them. Germline V gene sequence: CDR1 SGHVS, CDR2 FQNEAQ. The CDR3 reads CASSALMGGKPNEQYF. The CDR3 nucleotides are TGTGCCAGCAGCGCCCTAATGGGGGGAAAGCCCAACGAGCAGTACTTC.

The rearrangement links TRBV7-2 to TRBJ2-2; D not resolved. The CDR3 runs 13 residues. CDR1 is SGHTA and CDR2 is FQGNSA in the germline V gene. Trimming took off 2 bases at V and 4 bases at J, with 5 bases between the two ends. The CDR3: CASSLFSTGELFF. The DNA of the CDR3 is TGTGCCAGCAGCTTATTTAGCACCGGGGAGCTGTTTTTT.

The chain combines TRBV28 with TRBJ1-4; D is ambiguous. The V gene lost 3 bases and the J gene lost 0 bases, with 8 bases spanning the gap. CDR1 is MDHEN, CDR2 SYDVKM, per germline. CDR3 length: 15 residues. CDR3 sequence reads: CASSFRTATNEKLFF. The CDR3 bases are TGTGCCAGCAGTTTCCGGACTGCAACTAATGAAAAACTGTTTTTT.

V usage is TRBV29-1 and J usage is TRBJ2-1; TRBD2 agrees at 7 bases. Germline CDR1 is SQVTM and CDR2 is ANQGSEA. After removal of 3 bases from V and 3 bases from J, the junction contained 5 bases not matched to a gene. The CDR3 extends over 14 amino acids. CDR3 protein: CSVDPSGLYNEQFF. CDR3 nucleotides: TGCAGCGTTGATCCTAGCGGTCTCTACAATGAGCAGTTCTTC.

This clone was recorded many times. The CDR3 nucleotides are TGTGCCAGCAGCCGATGGGACAGGGTGCAAGAAGCTTTCTTT. Residues: CASSRWDRVQEAFF. The V gene is TRBV5-6, the J gene TRBJ1-1, with 9 bases that match TRBD1. Trimming at V came to 4 bases and at J to 8 bases, leaving 9 bases not matched to a gene. The CDR3 has 14 amino acids. The V gene's germline CDR1 is SGHDT and CDR2 YYEEEE.

The chain recombines TRBV5-6 with TRBJ2-7; D gene ambiguous. Germline CDR1 SGHDT, CDR2 YYEEEE. V lost 0 bases and J 2 bases, leaving 12 bases between the germline ends. There are 15 residues in the CDR3. CDR3 nucleotides: TGTGCCAGCAGCTTGGACCCGATGGGCGCCTACGAGCAGTACTTC. It is translated as CASSLDPMGAYEQYF.

This clone was found a few times. The rearrangement joins TRBV28 to TRBJ2-7; maybe TRBD2 (6 bases). The ends were cut back, 5 bases at V and 3 bases at J, with 14 bases in the middle. The germline V gene has CDR1 MDHEN and CDR2 SYDVKM. The CDR3 sequence is 14 residues long. The CDR3 region has the DNA TGTGCCAGCAGTCTTCGAGCGGACTACTACGAGCAGTACTTC. It specifies CASSLRADYYEQYF.